This TCR beta chain was identified during a study of somatic mutations in cytotoxic T cells in rheumatoid arthritis. General observations from the study: Clonality measured in CD8+ T cells did not differ significantly between rheumatoid arthritis patients and age-matched healthy controls.

For this clone: No antigen is known for it.

Germline V gene sequence: CDR1 SGDLS, CDR2 YYNGEE. The CDR3 sequence is 11 residues long. Trimming removed 3 bases from V and 15 bases from J; junction bases left unmatched: 5. Libraries were prepared by immunoSEQ multiplex PCR; TCRdb keeps only in-frame clonotypes and omits some of them. Found here are 9,200 or so clones, nearly 80% of them singletons; the top ten hold about a third. The source is an adult with rheumatoid arthritis. This chain uses TRBV9 with TRBJ2-1; TRBD2 agrees at 8 bases. Sequencing was performed on CD8+ T cells sorted from blood. CDR3 residues: CASSGAGVLFF. Here the CDR3 DNA reads TGTGCCAGCAGCGGAGCGGGGGTCTTGTTCTTC.